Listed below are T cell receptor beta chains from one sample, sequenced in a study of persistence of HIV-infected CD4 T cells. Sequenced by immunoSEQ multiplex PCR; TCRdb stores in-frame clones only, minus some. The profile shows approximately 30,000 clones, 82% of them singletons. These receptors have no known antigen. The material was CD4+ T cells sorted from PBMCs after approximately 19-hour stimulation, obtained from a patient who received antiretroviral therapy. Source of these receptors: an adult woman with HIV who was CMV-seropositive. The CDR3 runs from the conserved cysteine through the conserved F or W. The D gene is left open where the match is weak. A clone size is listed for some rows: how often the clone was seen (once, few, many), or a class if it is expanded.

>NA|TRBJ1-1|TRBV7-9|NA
CASSLFYRAATEAFF
TGTGCCAGCAGCTTATTTTACAGGGCGGCCACTGAAGCTTTCTTT
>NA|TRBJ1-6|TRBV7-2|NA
CASSLYGTLDSPLHF
TGTGCCAGCAGTTTGTATGGGACATTAGATTCACCCCTCCACTTT
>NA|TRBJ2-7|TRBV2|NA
CASTKSSLFRSYEQYF
TGTGCCAGCACCAAAAGTAGCCTTTTCCGCTCCTACGAGCAGTACTTC
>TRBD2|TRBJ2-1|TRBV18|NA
CASSQSHGRGAPYNEQFF
TGTGCCAGCTCACAGTCCCATGGGAGGGGCGCCCCTTACAATGAGCAGTTCTTC
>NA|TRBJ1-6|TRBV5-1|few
CASSLEGLNSPLHF
TGCGCCAGCAGCTTGGAAGGGTTGAATTCACCCCTCCACTTT
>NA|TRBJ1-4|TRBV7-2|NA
CASSLKTGNEKLFF
TGTGCCAGCAGCTTAAAGACAGGCAATGAAAAACTGTTTTTT
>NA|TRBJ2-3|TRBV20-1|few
CSASQGSTDTQYF
TGCAGTGCTAGTCAGGGGAGCACAGATACGCAGTATTTT
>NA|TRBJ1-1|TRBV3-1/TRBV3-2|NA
CASSQVGGHTEAFF
TGTGCCAGCAGCCAAGTAGGGGGGCACACTGAAGCTTTCTTT
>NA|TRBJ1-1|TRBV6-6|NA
CASSYRGEMVEAFF
TGTGCCAGCAGTTACAGGGGCGAAATGGTTGAAGCTTTCTTT
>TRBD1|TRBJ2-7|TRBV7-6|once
CASSVTGTGSYEQYF
TGTGCCAGCAGCGTCACCGGGACAGGATCCTACGAGCAGTACTTC
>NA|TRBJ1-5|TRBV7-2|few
CASSPGILNQPQHF
TGTGCCAGCAGCCCGGGGATTCTCAATCAGCCCCAGCATTTT
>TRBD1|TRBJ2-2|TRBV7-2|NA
CASSFLAGTVTGELFF
TGTGCCAGCAGCTTTCTGGCCGGGACAGTTACCGGGGAGCTGTTTTTT
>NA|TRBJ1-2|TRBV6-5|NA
CASSSRQRGYTF
TGTGCCAGCAGTTCCCGACAGAGGGGCTACACCTTC
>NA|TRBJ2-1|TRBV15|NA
CATSLGMSSYNEQFF
TGTGCCACCAGCCTAGGGATGAGCTCCTACAATGAGCAGTTCTTC
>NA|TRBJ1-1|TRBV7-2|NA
CASSLARTTEAFF
TGTGCCAGCAGCTTAGCGAGGACCACTGAAGCTTTCTTT
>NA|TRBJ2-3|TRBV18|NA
CASSPLGRGTDTQYF
TGTGCCAGCTCACCATTGGGCAGGGGCACAGATACGCAGTATTTT
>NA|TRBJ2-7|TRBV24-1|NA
CATSDLYEQYF
TGTGCCACCAGTGATTTATACGAGCAGTACTTC
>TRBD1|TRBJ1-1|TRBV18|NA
CASSPGDRAAFF
TGTGCCAGCTCACCAGGGGACAGGGCAGCTTTCTTT
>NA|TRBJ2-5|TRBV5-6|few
CASSSPGPGGETQYF
TGTGCCAGCAGCTCTCCGGGCCCCGGAGGGGAGACCCAGTACTTC
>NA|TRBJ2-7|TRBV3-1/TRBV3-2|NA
CASSQEISSYEQYF
TGTGCCAGCAGCCAAGAGATCTCCTCCTACGAGCAGTACTTC
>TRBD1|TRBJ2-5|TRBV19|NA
CASSIGGQQETQYF
TGTGCCAGTAGTATAGGGGGACAGCAAGAGACCCAGTACTTC
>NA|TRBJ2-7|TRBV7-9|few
CASSLTAYEQYF
TGTGCCAGCAGCTTAACAGCTTACGAGCAGTACTTC
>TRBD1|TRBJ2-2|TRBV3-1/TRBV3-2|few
CASSPDRATGELFF
TGTGCCAGCAGCCCTGACAGGGCCACCGGGGAGCTGTTTTTT
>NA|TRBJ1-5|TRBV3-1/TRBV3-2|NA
CASSQSSGSRSQHF
TGTGCCAGCAGCCAAAGTTCCGGGAGTAGGTCCCAGCATTTT
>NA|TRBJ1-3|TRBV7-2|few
CASSSGTSGNTIYF
TGTGCCAGCAGCTCAGGGACCTCTGGAAACACCATATATTTT
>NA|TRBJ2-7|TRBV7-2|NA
CASSPRTGKTYEQYF
TGTGCCAGCAGCCCGAGGACGGGAAAGACCTACGAGCAGTACTTC
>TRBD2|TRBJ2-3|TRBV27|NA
CASRSQGLAGYTDTQYF
TGTGCCAGCAGGTCCCAGGGACTAGCGGGTTACACAGATACGCAGTATTTT
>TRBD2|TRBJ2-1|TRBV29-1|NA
CSAGGRVGNEQFF
TGCAGCGCCGGTGGGAGGGTAGGGAATGAGCAGTTCTTC
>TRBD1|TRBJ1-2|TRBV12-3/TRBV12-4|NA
CASRGQGAGGYTF
TGTGCCAGCAGGGGACAGGGGGCCGGGGGCTACACCTTC
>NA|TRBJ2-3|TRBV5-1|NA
CASSLGDILTPVISDTQYF
TGCGCCAGCAGCCTGGGGGACATATTGACCCCTGTAATCTCAGATACGCAGTATTTT
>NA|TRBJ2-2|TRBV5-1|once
CASSFDTTTGELFF
TGCGCCAGCAGCTTTGACACAACCACCGGGGAGCTGTTTTTT
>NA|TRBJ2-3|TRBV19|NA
CASSMTKSPTDTQYF
TGTGCCAGTAGTATGACCAAATCACCCACAGATACGCAGTATTTT
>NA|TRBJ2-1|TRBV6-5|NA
CASKATASSYNEQFF
TGTGCCAGCAAGGCAACGGCTAGCTCCTACAATGAGCAGTTCTTC